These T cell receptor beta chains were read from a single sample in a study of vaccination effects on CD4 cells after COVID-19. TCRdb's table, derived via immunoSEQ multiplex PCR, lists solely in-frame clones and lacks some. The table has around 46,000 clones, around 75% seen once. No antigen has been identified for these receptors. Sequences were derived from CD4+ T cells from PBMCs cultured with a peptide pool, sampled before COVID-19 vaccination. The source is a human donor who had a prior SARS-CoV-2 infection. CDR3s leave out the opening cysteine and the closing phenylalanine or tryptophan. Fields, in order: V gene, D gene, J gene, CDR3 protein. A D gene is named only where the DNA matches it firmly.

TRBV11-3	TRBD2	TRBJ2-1	ASSTRGLAGRNEQF
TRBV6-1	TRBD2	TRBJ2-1	ASSEVASGGSFSYNEQF
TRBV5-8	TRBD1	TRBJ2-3	ASSLTGVSEDTQY
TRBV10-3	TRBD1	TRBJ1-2	AISESAGQAYGYT
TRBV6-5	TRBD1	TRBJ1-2	ASRPGTARLGYT
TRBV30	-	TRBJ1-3	AWSVRSSSSGNTIY
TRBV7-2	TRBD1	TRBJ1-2	ASSPQTKTGGAFYGYT
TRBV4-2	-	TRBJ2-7	ASSQASLSSYEQY
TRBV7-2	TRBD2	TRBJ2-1	ASSYSRGAHNEQF
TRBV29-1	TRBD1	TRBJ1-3	SVYSDQGADRAGNTIY
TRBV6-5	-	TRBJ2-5	ASRLPRGPGETQY
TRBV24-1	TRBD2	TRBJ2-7	ATSGAGASGYEQY
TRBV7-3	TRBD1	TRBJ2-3	ASSNTGATDTQY
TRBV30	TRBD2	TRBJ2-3	AWSVSRTSGSPDTQY
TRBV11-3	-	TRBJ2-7	ASSLDGAGRNEQY
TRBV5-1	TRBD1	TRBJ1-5	ASSLVATGYSNQPQH
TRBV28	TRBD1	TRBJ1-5	ASSFRQGAYSNQPQH
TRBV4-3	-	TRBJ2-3	ASSQEAGSTDTQY
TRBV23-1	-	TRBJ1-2	ASSRSRSGGYT
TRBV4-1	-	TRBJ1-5	ASSQERDQPQH
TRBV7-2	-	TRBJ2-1	ASSTRLAPNNEQF
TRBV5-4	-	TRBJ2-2	ASSLDYNTGELF
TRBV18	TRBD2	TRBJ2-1	ASSLLAGGPNEQF
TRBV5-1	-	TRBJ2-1	ASSAGIRQNSYNEQF
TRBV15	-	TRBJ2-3	ATMWGAGTDTQY
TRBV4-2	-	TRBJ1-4	ASSQDRGEKLF
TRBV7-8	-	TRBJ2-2	ASSLRRGTGNTGELF
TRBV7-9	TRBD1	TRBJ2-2	ASSYRTGGRRTGELF
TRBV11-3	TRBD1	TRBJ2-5	ASSLGSGTGGETQY
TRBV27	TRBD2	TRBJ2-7	ASSLELAGGPVEQY
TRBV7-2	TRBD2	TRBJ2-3	ASTPEPRGGRGTQY
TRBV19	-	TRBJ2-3	ASSATYRSPSTDTQY
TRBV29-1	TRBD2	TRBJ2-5	SVTPGTRETQY
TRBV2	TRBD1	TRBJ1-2	ASSSGTGVYGYT
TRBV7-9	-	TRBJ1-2	ASSQGGYYGYT
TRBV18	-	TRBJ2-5	ASSPTRDLQETQY
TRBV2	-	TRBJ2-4	ASSEVDDIQY
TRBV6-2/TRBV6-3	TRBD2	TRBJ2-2	ASSYGGQREFVTGELF
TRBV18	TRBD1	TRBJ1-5	ASSPKGTGVGNQPQH
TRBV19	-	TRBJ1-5	ASSEAGRGDQPQH
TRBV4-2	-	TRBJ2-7	ASSQEPTGSFREQY
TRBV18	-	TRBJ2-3	ASSTQVVPSQY
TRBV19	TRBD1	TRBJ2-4	ASSPSGGILRPKNIQY
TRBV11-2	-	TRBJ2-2	ASHFTGSGELF
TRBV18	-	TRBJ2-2	ASSPTLGLVSPNTGELF
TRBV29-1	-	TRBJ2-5	SVYLALETQY
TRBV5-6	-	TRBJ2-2	ASSLGWFLGSTE
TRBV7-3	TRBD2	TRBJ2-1	ASAELAGGSYNEQF
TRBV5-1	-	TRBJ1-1	ASSLMANTEAF
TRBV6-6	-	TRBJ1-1	ASSDPIGPNTEAF
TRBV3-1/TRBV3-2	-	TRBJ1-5	ASSHTGQGDNQPQH